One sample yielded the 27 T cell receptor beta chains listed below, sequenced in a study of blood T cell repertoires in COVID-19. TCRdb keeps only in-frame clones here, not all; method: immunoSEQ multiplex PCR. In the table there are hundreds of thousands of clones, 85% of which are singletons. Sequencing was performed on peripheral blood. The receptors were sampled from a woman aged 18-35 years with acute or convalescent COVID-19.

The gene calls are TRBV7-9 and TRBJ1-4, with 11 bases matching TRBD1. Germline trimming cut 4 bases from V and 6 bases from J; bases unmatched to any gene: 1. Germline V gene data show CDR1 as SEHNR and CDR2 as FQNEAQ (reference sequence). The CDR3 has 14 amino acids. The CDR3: CASSSGQGDEKLFF. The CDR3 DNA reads TGTGCCAGCAGCTCGGGACAGGGGGATGAAAAACTGTTTTTT.

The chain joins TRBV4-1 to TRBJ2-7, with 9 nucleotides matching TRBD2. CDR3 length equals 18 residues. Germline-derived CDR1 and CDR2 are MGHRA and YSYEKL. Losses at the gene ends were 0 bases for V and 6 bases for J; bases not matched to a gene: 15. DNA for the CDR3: TGCGCCAGCAGCCAAGATGGTAGCGGGAGACGAGAAAGGGGCGAGCAGTACTTC. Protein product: CASSQDGSGRRERGEQYF.

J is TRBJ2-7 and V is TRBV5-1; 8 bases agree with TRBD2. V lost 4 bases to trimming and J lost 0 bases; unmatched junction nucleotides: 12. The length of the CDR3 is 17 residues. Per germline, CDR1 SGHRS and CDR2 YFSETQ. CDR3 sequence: CASSQLRTSRISYEQYF. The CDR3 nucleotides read TGCGCCAGCAGCCAACTTCGGACTAGCCGAATCTCCTACGAGCAGTACTTC.

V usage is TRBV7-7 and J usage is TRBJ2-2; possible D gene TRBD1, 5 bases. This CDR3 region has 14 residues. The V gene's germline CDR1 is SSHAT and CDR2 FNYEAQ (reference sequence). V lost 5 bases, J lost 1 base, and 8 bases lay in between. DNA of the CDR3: TGTGCCAGCAGCATTCAGGGGAACACCGGGGAGCTGTTTTTT. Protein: CASSIQGNTGELFF.

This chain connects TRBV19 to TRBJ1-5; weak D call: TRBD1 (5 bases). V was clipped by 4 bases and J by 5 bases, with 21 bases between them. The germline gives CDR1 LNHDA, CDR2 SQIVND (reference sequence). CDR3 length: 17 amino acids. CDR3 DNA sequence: TGTGCCAGTAGTAAAAATCTGAAGGGGTCGCAATATCAGCCCCAGCATTTT. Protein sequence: CASSKNLKGSQYQPQHF. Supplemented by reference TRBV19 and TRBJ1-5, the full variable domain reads DGGITQSPKYLFRKEGQNVTLSCEQNLNHDAMYWYRQDPGQGLRLIYYSQIVNDFQKGDIAEGYSVSREKKESFPLTVTSAQKNPTAFYLCASSKNLKGSQYQPQHFGDGTRLSIL.

The CDR3 coding sequence is TGTGCCAGTAGTACGGGGACAGGGGGATCTGAAGCTTTCTTT. Translated: CASSTGTGGSEAFF. The chain has TRBV19 and TRBJ1-1; the match to TRBD1 covers 11 bases. This CDR3 has 14 amino acids. Germline V CDR1 and CDR2: LNHDA, SQIVND (reference sequence). With 4 bases clipped from V and 6 bases from J, the junction kept 4 bases outside the gene matches.

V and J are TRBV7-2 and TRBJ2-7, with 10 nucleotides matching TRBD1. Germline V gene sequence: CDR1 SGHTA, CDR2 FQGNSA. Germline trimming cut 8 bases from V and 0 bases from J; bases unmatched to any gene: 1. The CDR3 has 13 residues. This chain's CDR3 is CASRDRGSYEQYF. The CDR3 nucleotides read TGTGCCAGCCGGGACAGGGGCTCCTACGAGCAGTACTTC.

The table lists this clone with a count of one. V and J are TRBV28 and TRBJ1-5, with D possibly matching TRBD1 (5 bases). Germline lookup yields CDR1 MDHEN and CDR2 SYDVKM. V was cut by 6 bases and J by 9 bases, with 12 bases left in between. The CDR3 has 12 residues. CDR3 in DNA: TGTGCCAGCAGGGATGCCGGGGGGCCCCAGCATTTT. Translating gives CASRDAGGPQHF.

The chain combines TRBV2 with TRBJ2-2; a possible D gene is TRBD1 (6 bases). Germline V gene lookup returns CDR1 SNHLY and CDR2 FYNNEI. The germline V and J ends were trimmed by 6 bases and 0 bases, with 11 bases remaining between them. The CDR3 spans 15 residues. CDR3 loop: CASSDRLSNTGELFF. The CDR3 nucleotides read TGTGCCAGCAGCGACAGGCTCTCGAACACCGGGGAGCTGTTTTTT.

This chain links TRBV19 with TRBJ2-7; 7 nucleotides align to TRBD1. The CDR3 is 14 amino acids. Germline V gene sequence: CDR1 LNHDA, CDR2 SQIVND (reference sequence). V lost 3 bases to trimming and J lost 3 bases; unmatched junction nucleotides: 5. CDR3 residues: CASSIWDSNYEQYF. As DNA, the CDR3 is TGTGCCAGTAGTATTTGGGACAGCAACTACGAGCAGTACTTC.

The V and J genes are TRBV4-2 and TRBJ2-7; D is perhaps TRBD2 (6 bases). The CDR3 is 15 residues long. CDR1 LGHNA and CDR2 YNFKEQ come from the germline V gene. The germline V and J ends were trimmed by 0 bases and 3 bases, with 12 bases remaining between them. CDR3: CASSQDPASDYEQYF. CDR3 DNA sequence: TGTGCCAGCAGCCAAGACCCGGCTAGCGACTACGAGCAGTACTTC.

CDR3 sequence: CASGAGGPNEQFF. The CDR3 region has the DNA TGTGCCAGCGGGGCGGGAGGGCCCAATGAGCAGTTCTTC. This sequence joins TRBV7-3 and TRBJ2-1; TRBD2 matches at 9 bases. The germline CDR1 and CDR2 sequences are SGHTA and FQGTGA. The CDR3 runs 13 residues. The V and J ends lost 8 bases and 6 bases, in that order; junction bases with no gene match: 5.

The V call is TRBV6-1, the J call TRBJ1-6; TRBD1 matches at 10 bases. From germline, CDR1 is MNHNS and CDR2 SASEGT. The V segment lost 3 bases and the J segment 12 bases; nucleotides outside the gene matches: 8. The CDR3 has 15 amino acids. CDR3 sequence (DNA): TGTGCCAGCAGTGAGAATGGACAGGGGGTGGGACCCCTCCACTTT. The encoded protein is CASSENGQGVGPLHF.

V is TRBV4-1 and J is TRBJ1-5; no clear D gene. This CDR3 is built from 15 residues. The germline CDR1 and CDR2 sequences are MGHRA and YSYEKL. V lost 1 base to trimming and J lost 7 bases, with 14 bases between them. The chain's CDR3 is CASSQVPFWEQPQHF. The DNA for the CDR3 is TGCGCCAGCAGCCAAGTACCATTCTGGGAGCAGCCCCAGCATTTT.

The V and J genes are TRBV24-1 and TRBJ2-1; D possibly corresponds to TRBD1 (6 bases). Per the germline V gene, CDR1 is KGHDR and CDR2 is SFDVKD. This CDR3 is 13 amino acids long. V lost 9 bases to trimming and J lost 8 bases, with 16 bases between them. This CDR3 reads CATGAGAVDEQFF. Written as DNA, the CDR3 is TGTGCCACCGGGGCAGGGGCGGTAGATGAGCAGTTCTTC.

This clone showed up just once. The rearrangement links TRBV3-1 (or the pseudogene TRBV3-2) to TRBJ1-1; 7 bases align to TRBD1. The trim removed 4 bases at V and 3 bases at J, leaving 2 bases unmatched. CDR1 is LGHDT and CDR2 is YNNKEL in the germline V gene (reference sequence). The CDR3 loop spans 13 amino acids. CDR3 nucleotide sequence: TGTGCCAGCAGCCTCCAGGGGGACACTGAAGCTTTCTTT. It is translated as CASSLQGDTEAFF.

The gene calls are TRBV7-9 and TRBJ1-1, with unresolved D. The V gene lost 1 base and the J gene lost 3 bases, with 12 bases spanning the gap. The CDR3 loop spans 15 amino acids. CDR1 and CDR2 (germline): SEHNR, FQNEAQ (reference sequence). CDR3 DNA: TGTGCCAGCAGCTTAGGGGCTGGACTTTACACTGAAGCTTTCTTT. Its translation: CASSLGAGLYTEAFF. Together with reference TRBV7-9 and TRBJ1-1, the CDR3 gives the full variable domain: DTGVSQNPRHKITKRGQNVTFRCDPISEHNRLYWYRQTLGQGPEFLTYFQNEAQLEKSRLLSDRFSAERPKGSFSTLEIQRTEQGDSAMYLCASSLGAGLYTEAFFGQGTRLTVV.

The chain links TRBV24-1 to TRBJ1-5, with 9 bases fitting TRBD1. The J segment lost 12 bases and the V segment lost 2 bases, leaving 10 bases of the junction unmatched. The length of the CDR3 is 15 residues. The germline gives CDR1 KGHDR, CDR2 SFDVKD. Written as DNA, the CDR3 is TGTGCCACCAGTGATTCCAGGACAGGGGTTGCCCTCCAGCATTTT. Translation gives CATSDSRTGVALQHF.

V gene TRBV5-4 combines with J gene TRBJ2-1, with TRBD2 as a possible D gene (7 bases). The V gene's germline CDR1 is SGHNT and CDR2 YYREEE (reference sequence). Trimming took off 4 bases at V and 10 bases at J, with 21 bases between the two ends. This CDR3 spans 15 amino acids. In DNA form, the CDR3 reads TGTGCCAGCAGCCTGCCGGGACTTCCGGGGGGCGAGCAGTTCTTC. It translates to CASSLPGLPGGEQFF.

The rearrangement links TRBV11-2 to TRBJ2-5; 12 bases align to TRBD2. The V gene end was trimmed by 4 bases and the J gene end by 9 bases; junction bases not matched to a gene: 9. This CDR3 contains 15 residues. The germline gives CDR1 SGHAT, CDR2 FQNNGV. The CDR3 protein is CASSYDLAGGRSQYF. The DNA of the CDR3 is TGTGCCAGCAGCTATGACCTAGCGGGGGGGCGGTCCCAGTACTTC.

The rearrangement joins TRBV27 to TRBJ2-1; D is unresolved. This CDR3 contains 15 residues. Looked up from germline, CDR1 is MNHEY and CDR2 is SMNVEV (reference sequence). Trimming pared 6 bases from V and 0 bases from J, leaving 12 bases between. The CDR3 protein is CASSPLPGSYNEQFF. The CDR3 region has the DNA TGTGCCAGCAGCCCACTCCCGGGCTCCTACAATGAGCAGTTCTTC.

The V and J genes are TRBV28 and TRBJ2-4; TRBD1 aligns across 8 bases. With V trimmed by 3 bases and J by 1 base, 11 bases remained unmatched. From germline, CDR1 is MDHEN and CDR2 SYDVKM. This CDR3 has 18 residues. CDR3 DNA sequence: TGTGCCAGCAGTTTGCGGACAGGGACCGGCCAGGCCAAAAACATTCAGTACTTC. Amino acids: CASSLRTGTGQAKNIQYF.

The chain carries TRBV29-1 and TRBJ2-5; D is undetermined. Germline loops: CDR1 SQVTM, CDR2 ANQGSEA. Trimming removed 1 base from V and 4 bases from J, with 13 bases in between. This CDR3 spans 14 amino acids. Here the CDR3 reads CSVEGALFPETQYF. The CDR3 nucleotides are TGCAGCGTTGAAGGGGCCCTTTTCCCAGAGACCCAGTACTTC.

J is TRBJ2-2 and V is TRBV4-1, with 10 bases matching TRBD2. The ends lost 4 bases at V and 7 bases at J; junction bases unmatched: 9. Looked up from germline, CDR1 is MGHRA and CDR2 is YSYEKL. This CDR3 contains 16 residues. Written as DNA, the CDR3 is TGCGCCAGCAGCCCTCTAGCGGGAGCTGTGGGCGGGGAGCTGTTTTTT. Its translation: CASSPLAGAVGGELFF.

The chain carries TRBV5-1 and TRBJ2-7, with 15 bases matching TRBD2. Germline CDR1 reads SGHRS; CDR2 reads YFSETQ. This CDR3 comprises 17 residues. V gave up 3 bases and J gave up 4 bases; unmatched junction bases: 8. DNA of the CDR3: TGCGCCAGCAGCTCCTGGACTAGCGGGAGGGTAGGATACGAGCAGTACTTC. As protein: CASSSWTSGRVGYEQYF.

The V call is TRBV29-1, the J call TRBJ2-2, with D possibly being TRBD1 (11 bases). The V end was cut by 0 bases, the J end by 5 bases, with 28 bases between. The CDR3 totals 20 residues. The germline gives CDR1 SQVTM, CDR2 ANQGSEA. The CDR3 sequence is CSVEEDRGRVLAGDTGELFF. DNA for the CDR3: TGCAGCGTTGAAGAGGACAGGGGGCGCGTTCTAGCGGGAGATACCGGGGAGCTGTTTTTT.

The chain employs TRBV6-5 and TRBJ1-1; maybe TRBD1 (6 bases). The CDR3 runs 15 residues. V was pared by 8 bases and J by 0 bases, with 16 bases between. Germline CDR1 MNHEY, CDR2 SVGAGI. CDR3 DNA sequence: TGTGCCAGCGAGAGGGGGGGGGAGATGAACACTGAAGCTTTCTTT. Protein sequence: CASERGGEMNTEAFF.